Detailed here is one T cell receptor beta chain. Its cognate antigen is unknown. This CDR3 comprises 14 residues. V gave up 1 base and J gave up 9 bases, with 10 bases separating them. Germline values: CDR1 MNHEY, CDR2 SVGEGT. MiXCR was run by TCRdb on the RT-PCR reads, yielding one entry per CDR3 protein. This table has 500,000 or so distinct CDR3 sequences, approximately 16% appearing once. The sample comes from a study of response to subunit inactivated influenza vaccine. General study results and limits: Authors suggested each seasonal flu vaccination may recruit only limited numbers of new T cells.

This chain uses TRBV6-2 or TRBV6-3 with TRBJ1-6, with D possibly being TRBD1 (5 bases). The specimen was CD4+ T cells sorted from PBMCs, collected 23 to 25 months after vaccination. The receptor's source is a man between 50 and 70 years old who received an inactivated influenza vaccine. The CDR3, as DNA: TGTGCCAGCAGTTACTACCTCGGGACTTCACCCCTCCACTTT. Translated, it gives CASSYYLGTSPLHF.